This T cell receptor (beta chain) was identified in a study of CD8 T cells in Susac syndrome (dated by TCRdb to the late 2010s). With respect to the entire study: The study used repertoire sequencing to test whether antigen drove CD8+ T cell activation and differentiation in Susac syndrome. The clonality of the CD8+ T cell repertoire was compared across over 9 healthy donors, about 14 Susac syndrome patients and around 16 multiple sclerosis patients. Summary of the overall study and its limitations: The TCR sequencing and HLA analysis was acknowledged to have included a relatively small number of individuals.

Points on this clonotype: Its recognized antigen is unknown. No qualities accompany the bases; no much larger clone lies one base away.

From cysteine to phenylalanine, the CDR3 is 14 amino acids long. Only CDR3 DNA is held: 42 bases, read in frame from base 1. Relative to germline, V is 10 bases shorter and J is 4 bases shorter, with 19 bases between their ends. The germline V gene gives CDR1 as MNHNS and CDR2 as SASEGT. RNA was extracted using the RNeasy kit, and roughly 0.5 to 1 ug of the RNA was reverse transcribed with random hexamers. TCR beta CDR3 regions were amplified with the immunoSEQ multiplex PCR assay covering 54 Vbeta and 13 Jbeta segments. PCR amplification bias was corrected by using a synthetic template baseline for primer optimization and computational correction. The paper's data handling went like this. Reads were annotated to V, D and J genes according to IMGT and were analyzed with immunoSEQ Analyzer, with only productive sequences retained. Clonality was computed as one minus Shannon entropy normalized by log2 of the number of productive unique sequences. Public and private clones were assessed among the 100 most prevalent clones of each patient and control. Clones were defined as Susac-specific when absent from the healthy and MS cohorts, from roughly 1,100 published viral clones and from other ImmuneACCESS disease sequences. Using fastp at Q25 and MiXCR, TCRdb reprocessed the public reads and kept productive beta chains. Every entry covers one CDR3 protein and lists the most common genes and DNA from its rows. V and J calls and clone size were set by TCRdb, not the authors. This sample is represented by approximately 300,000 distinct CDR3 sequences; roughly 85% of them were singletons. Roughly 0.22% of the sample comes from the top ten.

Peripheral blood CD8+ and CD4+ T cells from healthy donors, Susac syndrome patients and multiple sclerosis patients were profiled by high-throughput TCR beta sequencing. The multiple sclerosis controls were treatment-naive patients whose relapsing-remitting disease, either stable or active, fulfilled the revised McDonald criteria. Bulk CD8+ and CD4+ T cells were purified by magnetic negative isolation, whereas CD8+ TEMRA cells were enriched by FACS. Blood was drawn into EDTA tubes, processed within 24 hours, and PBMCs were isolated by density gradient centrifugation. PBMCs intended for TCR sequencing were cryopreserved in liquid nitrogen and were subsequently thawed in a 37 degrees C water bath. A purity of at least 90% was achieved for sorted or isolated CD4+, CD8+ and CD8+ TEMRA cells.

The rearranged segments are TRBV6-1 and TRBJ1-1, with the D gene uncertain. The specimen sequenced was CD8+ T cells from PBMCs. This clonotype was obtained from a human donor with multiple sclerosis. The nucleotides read TGTGCCATTCCGGCCACGGCGGGCGGCACTGAAGCTTTCTTT. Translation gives CAIPATAGGTEAFF.